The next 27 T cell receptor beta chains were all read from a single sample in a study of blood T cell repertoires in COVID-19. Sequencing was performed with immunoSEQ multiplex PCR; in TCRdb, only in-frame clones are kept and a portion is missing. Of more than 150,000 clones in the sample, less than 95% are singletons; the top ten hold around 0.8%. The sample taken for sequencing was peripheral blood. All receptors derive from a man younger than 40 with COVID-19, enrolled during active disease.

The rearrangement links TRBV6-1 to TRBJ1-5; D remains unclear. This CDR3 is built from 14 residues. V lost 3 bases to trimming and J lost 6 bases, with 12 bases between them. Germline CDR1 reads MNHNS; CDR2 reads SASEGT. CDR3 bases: TGTGCCAGCAGTGAGGGTTTTGGCGGTCAGCCCCAGCATTTT. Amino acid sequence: CASSEGFGGQPQHF.

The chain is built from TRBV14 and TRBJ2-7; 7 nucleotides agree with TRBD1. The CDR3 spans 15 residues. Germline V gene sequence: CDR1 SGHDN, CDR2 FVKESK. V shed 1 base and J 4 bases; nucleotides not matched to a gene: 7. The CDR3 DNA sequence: TGTGCCAGCAGCCAAGTCGGTAGGGGGCCTTACGAGCAGTACTTC. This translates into CASSQVGRGPYEQYF.

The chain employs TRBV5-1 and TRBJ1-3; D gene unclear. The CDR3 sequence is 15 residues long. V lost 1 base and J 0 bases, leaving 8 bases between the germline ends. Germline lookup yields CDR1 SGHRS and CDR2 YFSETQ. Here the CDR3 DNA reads TGCGCCAGCAGCTTGAGAGGGCACTCTGGAAACACCATATATTTT. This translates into CASSLRGHSGNTIYF. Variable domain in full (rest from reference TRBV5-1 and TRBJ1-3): KAGVTQTPRYLIKTRGQQVTLSCSPISGHRSVSWYQQTPGQGLQFLFEYFSETQRNKGNFPGRFSGRQFSNSRSEMNVSTLELGDSALYLCASSLRGHSGNTIYFGEGSWLTVV.

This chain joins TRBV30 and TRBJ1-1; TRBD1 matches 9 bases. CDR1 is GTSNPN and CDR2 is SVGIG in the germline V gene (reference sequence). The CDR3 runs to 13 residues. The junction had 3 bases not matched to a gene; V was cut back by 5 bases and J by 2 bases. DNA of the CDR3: TGTGCCTGGCAAACAGGGGGCAACACTGAAGCTTTCTTT. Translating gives CAWQTGGNTEAFF.

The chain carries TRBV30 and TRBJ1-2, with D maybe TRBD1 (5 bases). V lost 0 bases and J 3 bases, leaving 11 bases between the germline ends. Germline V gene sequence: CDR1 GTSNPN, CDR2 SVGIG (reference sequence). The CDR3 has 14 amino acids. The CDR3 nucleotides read TGTGCCTGGAGTGTGGGGCAGGGCGACTATGGCTACACCTTC. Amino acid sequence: CAWSVGQGDYGYTF.

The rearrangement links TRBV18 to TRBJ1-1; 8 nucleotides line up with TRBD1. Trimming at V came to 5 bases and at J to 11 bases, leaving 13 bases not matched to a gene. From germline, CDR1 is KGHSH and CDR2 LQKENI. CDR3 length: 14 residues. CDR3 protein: CASSTNQGAPAAFF. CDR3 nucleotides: TGTGCCAGCTCAACAAACCAGGGGGCGCCGGCCGCTTTCTTT.

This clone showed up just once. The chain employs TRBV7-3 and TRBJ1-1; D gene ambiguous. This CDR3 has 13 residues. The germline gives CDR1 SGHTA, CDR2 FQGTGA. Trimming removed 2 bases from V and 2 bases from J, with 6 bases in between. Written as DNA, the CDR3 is TGTGCCAGCAGCTTAGAACAAAACACTGAAGCTTTCTTT. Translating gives CASSLEQNTEAFF.

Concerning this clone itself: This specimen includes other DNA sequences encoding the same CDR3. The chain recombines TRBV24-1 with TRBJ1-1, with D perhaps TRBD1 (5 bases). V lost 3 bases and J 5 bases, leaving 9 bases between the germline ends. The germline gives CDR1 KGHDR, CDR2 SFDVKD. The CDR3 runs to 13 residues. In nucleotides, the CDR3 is TGTGCCACCAGTGATAGGGGTGGAACTGAAGCTTTCTTT. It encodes CATSDRGGTEAFF.

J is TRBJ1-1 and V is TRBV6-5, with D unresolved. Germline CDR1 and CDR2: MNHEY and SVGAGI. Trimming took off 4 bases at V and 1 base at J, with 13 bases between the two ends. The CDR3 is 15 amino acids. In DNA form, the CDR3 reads TGTGCCAGCAGTTCGATAAGCCCGGGGAACACTGAAGCTTTCTTT. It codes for CASSSISPGNTEAFF.

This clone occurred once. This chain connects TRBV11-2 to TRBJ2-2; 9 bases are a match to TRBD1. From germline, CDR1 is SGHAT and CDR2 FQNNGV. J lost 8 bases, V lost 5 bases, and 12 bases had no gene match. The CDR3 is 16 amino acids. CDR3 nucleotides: TGTGCCAGCAGCCCCAGCCGGACAGGGGTGGTTGGGGAGCTGTTTTTT. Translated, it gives CASSPSRTGVVGELFF.

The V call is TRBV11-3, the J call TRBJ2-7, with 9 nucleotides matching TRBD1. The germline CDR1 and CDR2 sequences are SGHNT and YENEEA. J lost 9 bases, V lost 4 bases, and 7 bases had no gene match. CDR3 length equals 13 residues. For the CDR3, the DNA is TGTGCCAGCAGCTCCGGGACAGGGTCGGGGCAGTACTTC. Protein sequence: CASSSGTGSGQYF.

The CDR3 loop reads CASSANSRSGNSPLHF. The CDR3 coding sequence is TGTGCCAGCAGTGCCAACAGTCGGTCGGGAAATTCACCCCTCCACTTT. The chain links TRBV6-4 to TRBJ1-6; D not resolved. Germline CDR1 and CDR2: MRHNA and SNTAGT. Trimming took 4 bases from V and 7 from J, leaving 17 bases between them. CDR3 length equals 16 residues.

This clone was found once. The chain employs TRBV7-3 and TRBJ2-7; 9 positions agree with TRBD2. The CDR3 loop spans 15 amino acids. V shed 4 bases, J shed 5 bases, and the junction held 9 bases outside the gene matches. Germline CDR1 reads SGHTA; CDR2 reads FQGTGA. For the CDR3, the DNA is TGTGCCAGCAGCTCCGATGGCGGGGGGGCCCACGAGCAGTACTTC. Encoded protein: CASSSDGGGAHEQYF.

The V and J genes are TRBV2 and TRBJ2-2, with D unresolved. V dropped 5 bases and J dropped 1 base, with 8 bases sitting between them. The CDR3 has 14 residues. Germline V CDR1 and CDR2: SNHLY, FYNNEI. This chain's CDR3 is CASSRGQNTGELFF. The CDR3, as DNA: TGTGCCAGCAGTAGAGGTCAGAACACCGGGGAGCTGTTTTTT.

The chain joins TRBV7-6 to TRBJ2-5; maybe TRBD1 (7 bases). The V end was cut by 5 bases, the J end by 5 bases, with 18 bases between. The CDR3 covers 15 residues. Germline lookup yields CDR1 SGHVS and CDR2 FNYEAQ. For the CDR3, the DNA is TGTGCCAGCAGCCTCCGACAGGGAGGTAGTGAGACCCAGTACTTC. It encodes CASSLRQGGSETQYF.

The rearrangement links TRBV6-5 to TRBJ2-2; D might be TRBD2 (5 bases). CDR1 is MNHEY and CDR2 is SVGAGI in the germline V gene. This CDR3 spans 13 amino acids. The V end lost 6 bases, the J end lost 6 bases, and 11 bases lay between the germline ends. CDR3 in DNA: TGTGCCAGCAGCCCCGGGAATTCCGGGGAGCTGTTTTTT. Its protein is CASSPGNSGELFF.

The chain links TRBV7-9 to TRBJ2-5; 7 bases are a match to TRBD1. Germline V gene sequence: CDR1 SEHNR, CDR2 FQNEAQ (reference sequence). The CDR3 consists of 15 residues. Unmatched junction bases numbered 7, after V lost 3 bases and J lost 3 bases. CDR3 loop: CASSFEGTAKETQYF. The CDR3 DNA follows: TGTGCCAGCAGCTTTGAGGGGACAGCTAAAGAGACCCAGTACTTC.

The CDR3 bases are TGTGCCAGCAGTCGAGACAGGGACTATGGCTACACCTTC. Translating it yields CASSRDRDYGYTF. The chain is built from TRBV2 and TRBJ1-2, with 7 bases fitting TRBD1. Trimming at V came to 5 bases and at J to 3 bases, leaving 3 bases not matched to a gene. Germline V lookup: CDR1 SNHLY, CDR2 FYNNEI. CDR3 length: 13 amino acids.

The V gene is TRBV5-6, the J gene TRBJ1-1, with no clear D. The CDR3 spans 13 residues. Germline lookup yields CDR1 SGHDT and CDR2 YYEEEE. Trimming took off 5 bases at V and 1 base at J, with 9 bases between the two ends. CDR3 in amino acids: CASSSPENTEAFF. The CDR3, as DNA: TGTGCCAGCAGTTCCCCAGAGAACACTGAAGCTTTCTTT.

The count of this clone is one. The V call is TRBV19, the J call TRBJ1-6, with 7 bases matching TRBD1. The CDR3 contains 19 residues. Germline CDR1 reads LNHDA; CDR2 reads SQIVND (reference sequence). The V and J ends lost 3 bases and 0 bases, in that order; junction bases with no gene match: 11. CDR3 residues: CASSIGGDRITSYNSPLHF. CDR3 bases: TGTGCCAGTAGTATCGGGGGGGACAGAATAACCTCCTATAATTCACCCCTCCACTTT.

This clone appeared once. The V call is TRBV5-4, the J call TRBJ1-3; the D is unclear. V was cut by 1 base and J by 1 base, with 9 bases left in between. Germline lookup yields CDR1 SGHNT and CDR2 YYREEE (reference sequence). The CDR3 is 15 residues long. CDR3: CASSLFQASGNTIYF. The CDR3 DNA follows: TGTGCCAGCAGCTTGTTCCAGGCATCTGGAAACACCATATATTTT.

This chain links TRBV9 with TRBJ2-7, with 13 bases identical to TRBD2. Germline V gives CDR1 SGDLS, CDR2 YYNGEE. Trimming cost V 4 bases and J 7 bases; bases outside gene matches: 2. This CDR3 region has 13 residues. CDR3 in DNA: TGTGCCAGCAGCCAGGGACTAGCGGGGGAGCAGTACTTC. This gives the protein CASSQGLAGEQYF.

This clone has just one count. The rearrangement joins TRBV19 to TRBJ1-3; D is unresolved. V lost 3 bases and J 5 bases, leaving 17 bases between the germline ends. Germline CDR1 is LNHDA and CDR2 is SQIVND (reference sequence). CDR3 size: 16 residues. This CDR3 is CASSILSPGGRNTIYF. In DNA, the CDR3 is TGTGCCAGTAGTATCTTGAGCCCAGGAGGTCGAAACACCATATATTTT.

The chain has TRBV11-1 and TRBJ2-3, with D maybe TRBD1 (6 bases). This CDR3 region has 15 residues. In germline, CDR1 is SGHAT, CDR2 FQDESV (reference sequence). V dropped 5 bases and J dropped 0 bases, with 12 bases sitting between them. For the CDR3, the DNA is TGTGCCAGCAGCGACCGGGACACGAGCACAGATACGCAGTATTTT. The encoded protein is CASSDRDTSTDTQYF.

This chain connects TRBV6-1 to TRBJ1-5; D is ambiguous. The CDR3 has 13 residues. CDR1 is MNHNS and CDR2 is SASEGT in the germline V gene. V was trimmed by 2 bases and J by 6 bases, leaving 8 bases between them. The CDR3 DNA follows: TGTGCCAGCAGTGAAATGGGCACTCAGCCCCAGCATTTT. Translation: CASSEMGTQPQHF.

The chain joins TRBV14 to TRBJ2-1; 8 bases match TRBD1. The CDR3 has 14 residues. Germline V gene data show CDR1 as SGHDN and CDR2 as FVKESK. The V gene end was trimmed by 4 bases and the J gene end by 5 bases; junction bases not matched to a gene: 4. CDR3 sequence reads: CASSPGTGHNEQFF. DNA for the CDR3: TGTGCCAGCAGCCCAGGGACAGGCCACAATGAGCAGTTCTTC.

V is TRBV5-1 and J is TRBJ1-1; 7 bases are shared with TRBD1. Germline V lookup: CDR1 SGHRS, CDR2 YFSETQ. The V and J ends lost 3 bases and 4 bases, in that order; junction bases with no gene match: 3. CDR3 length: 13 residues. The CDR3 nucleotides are TGCGCCAGCAGCTCGGGACAGATCACTGAAGCTTTCTTT. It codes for CASSSGQITEAFF.